The present entry profiles one T cell receptor (beta chain) with its context. Its antigen is unknown. No base quality values were provided; no much bigger clone lies one nucleotide off. The entry originates in a study of T cells after yellow fever vaccination (dated by TCRdb to between 2019 and 2020). Regarding the research as a whole: The SMART-Seq v4 Ultra Low Input RNA kit was used to prepare libraries from fractions with low cell numbers. To follow T-cell clones before and after primary and booster YFV17D yellow fever vaccination, bulk TCR alpha and beta repertoires were sequenced over time. Two healthy male donors made up the cohort, one aged 18 to 30 years and the other aged 30 to 39 years. Blood samples were taken at several timepoints before and after primary and secondary immunization, and bulk PBMC replicates and cell subsets were isolated. Points the paper makes about the study in general: A small fraction of clonotypes appeared in both the CD4 and CD8 compartments, likely as a result of convergent recombination. Because abundant contaminating clonotypes from the bulk population could be contained in FACS-sorted repertoires, computational filtering was required. Most clones expanded after primary vaccination (around 97% of CD4 and around nine tenths of CD8) were re-detected after the booster, suggesting that broad memory maintenance occurred. Only two donors were included in the study, so the extent to which the findings can be generalized is limited. The secondary T-cell response was found to be weaker but faster than the primary response, with a peak reached on day 5 rather than on day 15.

The treatment or condition tag for this specimen amounts to: live attenuated yellow fever vaccine strain. PBMCs were isolated from peripheral blood using a standard Ficoll-Paque protocol. Dynabeads CD4 and CD8 positive selection kits were used to isolate the CD4 and CD8 T-cell fractions. TriZol was used to extract RNA from bulk PBMCs, from CD4 and CD8 fractions, and from dextramer-positive and dextramer-negative fractions. The cysteine opens and the phenylalanine closes a CDR3 of 14 amino acids. Just CDR3 DNA is preserved here, 42 bases in frame from base 1. Looking up the germline V gene yields CDR1 SGHDT and CDR2 YYEEEE. Trimming leaves V shorter by 2 bases and J shorter by 3 bases, with the junction holding 4 bases beyond the gene matches. TCR cDNA was synthesized by 5'RACE template switching, which introduced a universal primer site and unique molecular identifiers. Priming of cDNA synthesis was performed from both the TCR alpha and TCR beta constant segments. Libraries were amplified in two PCR steps, with sample barcodes and sequencing adapters added in the second step. Sequencing of libraries was done on Illumina HiSeq 2500 (2x100 bp) or NovaSeq (2x150 bp). As for the original processing: Demultiplexing of reads and collapsing into UMI consensus sequences were performed with MIGEC, and V(D)J alignment was carried out with MiXCR. Clonotypes responding to the vaccine were identified with edgeR on replicate PBMC samples, with the criteria of FDR below 0.01 and a log2 fold change above 5 up to day 15. Each bulk clonotype received a CD4 or CD8 identity based on whether the sequenced CD4 or CD8 repertoire contained that clonotype at higher abundance. TCRdb itself trimmed the public reads at Q25 with fastp, ran MiXCR and retained productive beta chains. Rows matching on CDR3 protein sequence are summarized as one entry with the most common DNA and genes. What appears here as the V and J calls and clone size reflects TCRdb's work, not the paper's. Present in this sample are 240,000 or so distinct CDR3 sequences, less than 9% of which were seen just once. The biggest ten clones account for about 0.85% of the sample.

Material: CD4+ T cells sorted from PBMCs, obtained 15 days after the yellow fever booster vaccination. This sequence was found in a man younger than 45 who received the YFV17D yellow fever vaccine. This chain joins TRBV5-6 to TRBJ2-5, with 7 junctional bases fitting TRBD1. CDR3 region: CASSFSGTEETQYF. The nucleotide sequence reads as follows: TGTGCCAGCAGCTTTTCCGGGACAGAAGAGACCCAGTACTTC. Beyond the CDR3, the reference TRBV5-6 and TRBJ2-5 genes provide the residues; the full variable domain reads: DAGVTQSPTHLIKTRGQQVTLRCSPKSGHDTVSWYQQALGQGPQFIFQYYEEEERQRGNFPDRFSGHQFPNYSSELNVNALLLGDSALYLCASSFSGTEETQYFGPGTRLLVL.